By frequency in the sample, the clone carrying this T cell receptor beta chain is medium-sized. Other DNA variants within this sample encode the same CDR3. Trimming pared 4 bases from V and 7 bases from J, leaving 7 bases between. This CDR3 contains 11 residues. From germline, CDR1 is GTSNPN and CDR2 SVGIG (reference sequence). Assay version v3.0 of immunoSEQ was used, and it was run at survey level. Clones were sequenced by immunoSEQ multiplex PCR, and TCRdb holds only the in-frame ones, with some missing. Of around 22,000 clones listed, 84% are singletons. Every specimen held between about 0.9-11 million cryopreserved PBMC. These were thawed and washed before DNA extraction. This sample was taken from a study of long-term antiretroviral therapy in people with HIV.

V is TRBV30 and J is TRBJ2-2, with TRBD1 as a possible D gene (5 bases). The TCR originated in a man in his late teens or twenties with HIV. Sequences were derived from unsorted PBMCs, sampled 0.1 years before starting antiretroviral therapy. CDR3 nucleotide sequence: TGTGCCTGGAATCAGGGCGGGGAGCTGTTTTTT. It codes for CAWNQGGELFF.